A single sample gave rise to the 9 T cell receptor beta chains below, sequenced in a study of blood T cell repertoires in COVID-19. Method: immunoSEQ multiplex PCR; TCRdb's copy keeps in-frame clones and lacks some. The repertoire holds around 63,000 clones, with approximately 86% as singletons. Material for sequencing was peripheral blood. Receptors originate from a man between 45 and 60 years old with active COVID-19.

The CDR3 sequence is CASSQGQGVDEQYF. The CDR3 nucleotides are TGCGCCAGCAGCCAAGGACAGGGGGTGGACGAGCAGTACTTC. V is TRBV4-1 and J is TRBJ2-7; TRBD1 matches 9 bases. The length of the CDR3 is 14 residues. CDR1 MGHRA and CDR2 YSYEKL come from the germline V gene. With 1 base clipped from V and 5 bases from J, the junction kept 3 bases outside the gene matches.

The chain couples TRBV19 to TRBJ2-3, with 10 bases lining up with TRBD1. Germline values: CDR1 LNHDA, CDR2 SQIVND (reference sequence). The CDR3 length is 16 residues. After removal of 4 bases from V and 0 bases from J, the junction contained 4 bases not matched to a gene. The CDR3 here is CASSRTGGASTDTQYF. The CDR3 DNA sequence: TGTGCCAGTAGTAGGACAGGGGGTGCTAGCACAGATACGCAGTATTTT.

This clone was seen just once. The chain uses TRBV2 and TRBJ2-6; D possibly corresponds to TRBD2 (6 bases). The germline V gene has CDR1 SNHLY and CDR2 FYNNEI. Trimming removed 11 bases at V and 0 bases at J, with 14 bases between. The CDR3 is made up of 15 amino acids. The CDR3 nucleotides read TGTGCCGGGGGACTGCCAATCTCTGGGGCCAACGTCCTGACTTTC. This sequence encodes CAGGLPISGANVLTF.

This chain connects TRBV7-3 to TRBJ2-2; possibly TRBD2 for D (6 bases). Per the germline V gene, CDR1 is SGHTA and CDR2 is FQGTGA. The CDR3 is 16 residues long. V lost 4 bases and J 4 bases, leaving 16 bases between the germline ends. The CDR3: CASSSPTSSLTGELFF. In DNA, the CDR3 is TGTGCCAGCAGCTCCCCGACTAGTTCGCTCACCGGGGAGCTGTTTTTT.

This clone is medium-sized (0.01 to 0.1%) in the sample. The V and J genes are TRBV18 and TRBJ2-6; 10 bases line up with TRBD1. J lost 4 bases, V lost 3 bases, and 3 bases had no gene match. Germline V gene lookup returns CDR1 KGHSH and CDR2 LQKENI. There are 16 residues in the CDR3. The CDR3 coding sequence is TGTGCCAGCTCACCCGGGACAGGGGCCGGGGCCAACGTCCTGACTTTC. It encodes CASSPGTGAGANVLTF.

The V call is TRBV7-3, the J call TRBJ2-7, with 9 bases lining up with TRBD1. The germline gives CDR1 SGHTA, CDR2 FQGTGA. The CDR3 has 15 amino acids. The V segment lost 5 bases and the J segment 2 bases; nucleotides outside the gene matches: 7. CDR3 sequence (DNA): TGTGCCAGCAGCCTTACAGGGGGCACGACCTACGAGCAGTACTTC. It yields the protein CASSLTGGTTYEQYF.

The CDR3 reads CASSDLAGARGGNTIYF. The CDR3 nucleotides read TGTGCCAGCAGTGACTTAGCAGGTGCCAGGGGTGGAAACACCATATATTTT. V is TRBV25-1 and J is TRBJ1-3, with D tentatively TRBD1 (6 bases). Trimming left V 3 bases short and J 3 bases short, with 18 bases between. The CDR3 runs 17 residues. From germline, CDR1 is MGHDK and CDR2 SYGVNS.

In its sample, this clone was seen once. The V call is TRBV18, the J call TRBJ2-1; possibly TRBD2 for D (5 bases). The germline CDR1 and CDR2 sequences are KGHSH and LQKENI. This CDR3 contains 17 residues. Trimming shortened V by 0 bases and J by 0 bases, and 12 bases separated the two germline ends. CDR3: CASSPPLSGPSYNEQFF. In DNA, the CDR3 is TGTGCCAGCTCACCACCCCTCAGCGGACCCTCCTACAATGAGCAGTTCTTC.

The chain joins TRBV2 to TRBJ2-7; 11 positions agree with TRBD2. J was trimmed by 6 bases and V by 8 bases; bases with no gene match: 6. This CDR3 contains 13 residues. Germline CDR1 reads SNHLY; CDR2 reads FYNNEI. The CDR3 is CASQGLAGAEQYF. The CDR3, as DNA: TGTGCCAGCCAAGGACTAGCGGGCGCCGAGCAGTACTTC.